This T cell receptor (beta chain) was retrieved from a study of cytomegalovirus exposure and HLA in healthy donors. Study findings and constraints: Three CMV-associated chains proved CMV antigen-specific in vitro. The availability of immune exposure information extended only to CMV serostatus. When a later analysis was performed, an Asian-associated ancestry cluster reportedly had fewer N-insertions than the roughly 640-donor mean.

60 Vbeta and 13 Jbeta primers were used in PCR. Method: immunoSEQ multiplex PCR; TCRdb's copy keeps in-frame clones and lacks some. The sample lists 95,000 to 150,000 clones, about four fifths occurring once. Comments on this clone: Its antigen is still unknown.

The receptor comes from a female donor in good health and CMV-seropositive. The sequencing input was PBMCs.

The chain's CDR3 is CASSLKLAGGSGSEQFF. The CDR3, as DNA: TGTGCCAGCAGTTTGAAACTAGCGGGGGGCTCGGGAAGTGAGCAGTTCTTC. This chain connects TRBV6-4 to TRBJ2-1; 12 bases map to TRBD2. This CDR3 contains 17 residues. J lost 9 bases, V lost 5 bases, and 14 bases had no gene match. Germline V gene lookup returns CDR1 MRHNA and CDR2 SNTAGT.